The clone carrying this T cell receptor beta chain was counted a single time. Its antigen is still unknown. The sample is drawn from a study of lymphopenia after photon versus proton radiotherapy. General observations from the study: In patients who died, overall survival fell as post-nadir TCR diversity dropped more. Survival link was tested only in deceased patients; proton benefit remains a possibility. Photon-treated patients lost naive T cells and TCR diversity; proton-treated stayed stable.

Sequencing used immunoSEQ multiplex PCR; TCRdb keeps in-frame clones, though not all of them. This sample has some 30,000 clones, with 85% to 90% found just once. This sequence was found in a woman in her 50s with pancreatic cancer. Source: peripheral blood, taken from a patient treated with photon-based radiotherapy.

For the CDR3, the DNA is TGTGCCAGCAGCCCTCGGGGACTAGCGGGAGGCTACGAGCAGTACTTC. It yields the protein CASSPRGLAGGYEQYF. The chain has TRBV7-3 and TRBJ2-7, with 15 bases lining up with TRBD2. Germline CDR1 is SGHTA and CDR2 is FQGTGA. The CDR3 loop spans 16 amino acids. The trim removed 5 bases at V and 3 bases at J, leaving 5 bases unmatched.